This entry concerns a single TCR beta chain. Which antigen it targets is not known. Base qualities are not recorded, but no much larger clone differs from it by a single base. This sample was taken from a study of blood T cell repertoires in COVID-19 (dated by TCRdb to 2020 to 2022). With regard to the full study: Samples from collaborators originated in the United States, Italy and Spain and spanned both the acute and convalescent phases of COVID-19. The material from the prospective study consisted of cDNA or gDNA derived from T cells, B-cell-depleted T cells, or PBMCs. Deeply sampled blood TCRbeta repertoires from subjects exposed to, actively infected with, or recovered from COVID-19 were included in the dataset. The repertoires were released in a freely available public database intended as a resource for research on the immune response to SARS-CoV-2. The samples were drawn from the first 160 participants of the ongoing ImmuneRACE study and from about 1,200 subjects provided by 6 global collaborators. Nearly every sample came with metadata listing a de-identified subject ID, COVID-19 status, age in years and sex. Where HLA class I and class II types were available, the types were taken from metadata supplied by the sample provider, not from assay-based typing.

The CDR3 goes from the cysteine to the phenylalanine over 14 residues. Just CDR3 DNA is preserved here, 42 bases in frame from base 1. The germline V gene (reference sequence) supplies CDR1 LGHDT and CDR2 YNNKEL. The V and J ends are trimmed by 0 bases and 4 bases, leaving 7 bases between them. Enrolling through a virtual design, the prospective study's participants ranged in age from roughly 18 to 95 years and lived across approximately 25 United States geographic areas. To assign participants to cohorts, the prospective study relied on clinical history that participants themselves reported in a screening survey and a study questionnaire. For ImmuneRACE Cohort 3, a participant was defined as recovered based on two consecutive negative NP/OP PCR tests, clearance by a healthcare professional, or resolution of symptoms. Mobile phlebotomists in the prospective study collected whole blood, serum and a nasopharyngeal or oropharyngeal swab from every participant. Over a 2-month period, participants in the prospective study had the option of providing additional blood draws and questionnaires. Blood samples from the prospective study were shipped frozen or at room temperature prior to DNA extraction.

TCRbeta CDR3 regions were amplified from genomic DNA by means of the immunoSEQ Assay, a bias-controlled multiplex PCR. The paper's processing steps were these. The number of nucleated cells in each sample was estimated from the amplification of reference gene primers within the assay. Sequence reads were collapsed and filtered to measure the absolute abundance of every unique TCRbeta CDR3 rearrangement. For each sample, productive Simpson clonality was calculated by taking the square root of Simpson's diversity index across productive rearrangements. TCRdb retrieved this table from immuneACCESS and kept in-frame rearrangements only. Not all clones are present; in checked studies, unresolved V genes account for under half, and no reason is known for the remainder. Clone size and the V and J calls come from that table; the DNA yielded D and trimming. This sample has about 300,000 clones in its table, and around nine tenths of those were observed once. The top ten constitute approximately 5.3% of the sample.

What the study reported, not specific to this receptor: How much clinical and demographic metadata was included differed by source and by participant, and the metadata was provided uncurated.

This receptor was taken from a woman aged 25-40 years who had recovered from COVID-19. Recombination joined TRBV3-1 (or the pseudogene TRBV3-2) with TRBJ1-3, and possibly TRBD1, on 5 matching bases. The sequencing sample was made of PBMCs or T cells enriched from blood (not recorded which). The CDR3: CASSQEGAGNTIYF. The DNA sequence is as follows: TGTGCCAGCAGCCAAGAAGGGGCCGGAAACACCATATATTTT.